The 17 T cell receptor beta chains presented below share a single source sample, sequenced in a study of T cell clonality in common variable immunodeficiency. Clones were read by immunoSEQ multiplex PCR, and TCRdb kept only the in-frame ones, dropping some. The sample presents around 30,000 clones, none singletons. The sample comprised peripheral blood mononuclear cells. These receptors came from a person aged 18-69 years in good health.

This clone was observed at least ten times. The CDR3 loop reads CSARDQRDYGYTF. The CDR3 bases that were read are TGCAGTGCTAGAGATCAAAGGGACTATGGC. The rearrangement links TRBV20-1 to TRBJ1-2; no definite D call. The CDR3 end is not reached by the read, which stops 3 residues before it; the germline J gene fills it in. V lost 0 bases to trimming and J lost 3 bases, with 8 bases between them. This CDR3 contains 13 residues. Germline lookup yields CDR1 DFQATT and CDR2 SNEGSKA (reference sequence).

This clone came up many times. The CDR3 end is not reached by the read, which stops 3 residues before it; the germline J gene fills it in. V is TRBV7-3 and J is TRBJ2-5; 9 bases agree with TRBD1. V shed 1 base, J shed 5 bases, and the junction held 8 bases outside the gene matches. The V gene's germline CDR1 is SGHTA and CDR2 FQGTGA. CDR3 size: 16 residues. The CDR3 here is CASSLSGPGQGETQYF. The sequenced CDR3 bases are TGTGCCAGCAGCTTAAGCGGTCCCGGACAGGGGGAGACC.

The table lists this clone with many counts. The CDR3 end lies 3 residues beyond the end of the read and is filled in from the germline J gene. This chain connects TRBV6-2 or TRBV6-3 to TRBJ2-2, with D possibly TRBD1 on 6 matching bases. V lost 6 bases and J 6 bases, leaving 17 bases between the germline ends. Germline CDR1 is MNHEY and CDR2 is SVGEGT. This CDR3 spans 15 amino acids. The CDR3 here is CASRKRTGYPGELFF. The CDR3 DNA, read in part, is TGTGCCAGCAGAAAACGCACAGGGTACCCCGGGGAG.

This clone has at least ten counts. An end of the junction does not agree with germline; a read error may underlie this. The read terminates 3 residues ahead of where the CDR3 ends, so the germline J gene completes it. The chain is built from TRBV7-8 and TRBJ2-2; tentative D call: TRBD1 (6 bases). Germline CDR1 and CDR2: SGHVS and FQNEAQ. CDR3 size: 14 residues. Here the CDR3 reads CASSLVRDTEELFF. Incomplete CDR3 DNA: TGTGCCAGCAGCTTAGTCAGGGACACCGAGGAG.

Concerning this clone itself: A much larger clone sits a single nucleotide away, making a read error possible. CDR3 in amino acids: CASSPQTSGVTDTQYF. The DNA read from the CDR3 is TGTGCCAGCAGCCCACAGACTAGCGGGGTGACAGATACC. This rearrangement joins TRBV13 to TRBJ2-5, with 11 bases lining up with TRBD2. The sequenced fragment ends 3 residues before the CDR3 boundary, so the rest is inferred from the germline J gene. This CDR3 is built from 16 residues. The germline V gene has CDR1 PRHDT and CDR2 FYEKMQ (reference sequence).

In this sample, this clone turned up many times. The CDR3 end falls 3 residues outside the read, so it is completed with the germline J gene. The V gene is TRBV11-2, the J gene TRBJ1-1; weak D call: TRBD1 (5 bases). The CDR3 runs to 14 residues. The germline V and J ends were trimmed by 5 bases and 4 bases, with 14 bases remaining between them. The V gene's germline CDR1 is SGHAT and CDR2 FQNNGV. The CDR3 reads CASSLPGGGTEAFF. CDR3 bases read: TGTGCCAGCAGCCTCCCGGGGGGTGGCACTGAA.

The table lists this clone with a few counts. The missing CDR3 end, 3 residues past where the read stops, is filled in from the germline J gene. The genes are TRBV2 and TRBJ2-3; D gene unclear. CDR1 and CDR2 (germline): SNHLY, FYNNEI. There are 11 residues in the CDR3. The ends were cut back, 6 bases at V and 6 bases at J, with 7 bases in the middle. The CDR3 bases that were read are TGTGCCAGCAGGGTAAGGGATACG. Protein: CASRVRDT. The whole CDR3 protein is CASRVRDTQYF.

This clone showed up many times. The CDR3 DNA, read in part, is TGTGCCAGCAGTCCGCCTAACAGGAACACTGAA. This sequence encodes CASSPPNRNTE. The complete CDR3 sequence is CASSPPNRNTEAFF. V is TRBV5-5 and J is TRBJ1-1; unclear D gene. From the germline J gene comes the end of the CDR3, since the read stops 3 residues before it. Germline lookup yields CDR1 SGHKS and CDR2 YYEKEE (reference sequence). V was trimmed by 5 bases and J by 1 base, leaving 12 bases between them. The CDR3 has 14 amino acids. The entire variable domain, with the rest obtained from reference TRBV5-5 and TRBJ1-1, is as follows: DAGVTQSPTHLIKTRGQQVTLRCSPISGHKSVSWYQQVLGQGPQFIFQYYEKEERGRGNFPDRFSARQFPNYSSELNVNALLLGDSALYLCASSPPNRNTEAFFGQGTRLTVV.

This clone was seen many times. The CDR3 end falls 3 residues outside the read, so it is completed with the germline J gene. The rearrangement uses TRBV20-1 and TRBJ2-3; 12 positions agree with TRBD2. With V trimmed by 5 bases and J by 0 bases, 9 bases remained unmatched. CDR3 length: 17 amino acids. Germline CDR1 and CDR2: DFQATT and SNEGSKA (reference sequence). The covered CDR3 bases are TGCAGTGCTGTGACTAGCGGGAGATGGGGCAGCACAGATACG. Translating it yields CSAVTSGRWGSTDT. The complete CDR3 reads CSAVTSGRWGSTDTQYF.

This clone was counted at least ten times. Read sequence stops 3 residues before the CDR3 end, and the germline J gene provides the missing end. V gene TRBV16 combines with J gene TRBJ1-1; the D gene is possibly TRBD1 (6 bases). CDR1 and CDR2 (germline): KGHSY, FQNENV. This CDR3 spans 14 amino acids. Trimming left V 2 bases short and J 4 bases short, with 11 bases between. CDR3 region: CASSQRGAGTEAFF. The CDR3 DNA, read in part, is TGTGCCAGCAGCCAACGGGGGGCTGGCACTGAA. Full variable domain (rest looked up from reference TRBV16 and TRBJ1-1): GEEVAQTPKHLVRGEGQKAKLYCAPIKGHSYVFWYQQVLKNEFKFLISFQNENVFDETGMPKERFSAKCLPNSPCSLEIQATKLEDSAVYFCASSQRGAGTEAFFGQGTRLTVV.

This clone has ten or more counts. The CDR3 end lies 3 residues beyond the end of the read and is filled in from the germline J gene. This chain links TRBV12-3 or TRBV12-4 with TRBJ1-2; 8 nucleotides line up with TRBD1. CDR3 length: 14 amino acids. CDR3 residues: CASSPWTGLMSYTF. The CDR3 DNA, read in part, is TGTGCCAGCAGTCCCTGGACAGGGTTGATGAGC.

This clone was recorded at least ten times. With the read ending 3 residues before the CDR3 end, the germline J gene is used to fill in that end. The chain recombines TRBV2 with TRBJ2-1; 8 bases map to TRBD2. The germline V gene encodes CDR1 SNHLY and CDR2 FYNNEI. V gave up 10 bases and J gave up 0 bases; unmatched junction bases: 8. CDR3 length: 15 amino acids. The CDR3 protein is CATVTSESSYNEQFF. CDR3 bases read: TGTGCCACCGTGACTAGCGAGAGCTCCTACAATGAG.

This clone was seen at least ten times. The DNA ends 3 residues before the CDR3 does, and the rest of the CDR3 is filled in from the germline J gene. The chain has TRBV2 and TRBJ1-5; TRBD1 is a possible D gene (5 bases). Germline CDR1 is SNHLY and CDR2 is FYNNEI. Trimming cost V 2 bases and J 5 bases, with 7 bases left between them. The CDR3 has 13 amino acids. The CDR3 DNA, read in part, is TGTGCCAGCAGTGAACAGGGTCATCAGCCC. Its translation is CASSEQGHQP. The entire CDR3 is CASSEQGHQPQHF.

This clone was recorded at least ten times. The CDR3 goes on 3 residues after the read ends, and that part is filled in from the germline J gene. The chain recombines TRBV10-3 with TRBJ2-7; D call uncertain. The CDR3 sequence is 14 residues long. Looked up from germline, CDR1 is ENHRY and CDR2 is SYGVKD. V lost 4 bases and J lost 2, with 12 bases in between. CDR3 region: CAISGPRSPYEQYF. CDR3 DNA, as far as it was read: TGTGCCATCAGTGGCCCGCGTAGCCCCTACGAG.

The sample holds many counts of this clone. Read sequence stops 3 residues before the CDR3 end, and the germline J gene provides the missing end. J is TRBJ1-4 and V is TRBV5-6; 7 nucleotides align to TRBD1. Germline CDR1 is SGHDT and CDR2 is YYEEEE. This CDR3 has 15 amino acids. The CDR3 DNA, read in part, is TGTGCCAGCAGCCTTCCGACAGGGAGGAACTCACCA. Encoded protein: CASSLPTGRNSP. Given in full, the CDR3 is CASSLPTGRNSPLFF.

Ten or more counts support this clone. The read ends 3 residues early relative to the CDR3; the germline J gene fills the gap. The chain combines TRBV7-2 with TRBJ1-4, with 7 bases lining up with TRBD1. V trimming: 2 bases; J trimming: 8 bases; junction bases outside the gene matches: 5. This CDR3 has 14 residues. The V gene's germline CDR1 is SGHTA and CDR2 FQGNSA. The CDR3 bases that were read are TGTGCCAGCAGCTTATACAGGGGAGGGGAAAAA. This gives the protein CASSLYRGGEK. In full, the CDR3 reads CASSLYRGGEKLFF.

This clone was detected many times. Read coverage stops 3 residues before the CDR3 terminus; the germline J gene supplies the remainder. The chain is built from TRBV7-8 and TRBJ2-5; 8 nucleotides match TRBD2. Germline assignment: CDR1 SGHVS and CDR2 FQNEAQ. There are 13 residues in the CDR3. V trimming: 4 bases; J trimming: 5 bases; junction bases outside the gene matches: 3. The CDR3 sequence: CASSSGLVETQYF. CDR3 DNA, as far as it was read: TGTGCCAGCAGCTCGGGACTAGTGGAGACC. Together with reference TRBV7-8 and TRBJ2-5, the CDR3 gives the full variable domain: GAGVSQSPRYKVAKRGQDVALRCDPISGHVSLFWYQQALGQGPEFLTYFQNEAQLDKSGLPSDRFFAERPEGSVSTLKIQRTQQEDSAVYLCASSSGLVETQYFGPGTRLLVL.